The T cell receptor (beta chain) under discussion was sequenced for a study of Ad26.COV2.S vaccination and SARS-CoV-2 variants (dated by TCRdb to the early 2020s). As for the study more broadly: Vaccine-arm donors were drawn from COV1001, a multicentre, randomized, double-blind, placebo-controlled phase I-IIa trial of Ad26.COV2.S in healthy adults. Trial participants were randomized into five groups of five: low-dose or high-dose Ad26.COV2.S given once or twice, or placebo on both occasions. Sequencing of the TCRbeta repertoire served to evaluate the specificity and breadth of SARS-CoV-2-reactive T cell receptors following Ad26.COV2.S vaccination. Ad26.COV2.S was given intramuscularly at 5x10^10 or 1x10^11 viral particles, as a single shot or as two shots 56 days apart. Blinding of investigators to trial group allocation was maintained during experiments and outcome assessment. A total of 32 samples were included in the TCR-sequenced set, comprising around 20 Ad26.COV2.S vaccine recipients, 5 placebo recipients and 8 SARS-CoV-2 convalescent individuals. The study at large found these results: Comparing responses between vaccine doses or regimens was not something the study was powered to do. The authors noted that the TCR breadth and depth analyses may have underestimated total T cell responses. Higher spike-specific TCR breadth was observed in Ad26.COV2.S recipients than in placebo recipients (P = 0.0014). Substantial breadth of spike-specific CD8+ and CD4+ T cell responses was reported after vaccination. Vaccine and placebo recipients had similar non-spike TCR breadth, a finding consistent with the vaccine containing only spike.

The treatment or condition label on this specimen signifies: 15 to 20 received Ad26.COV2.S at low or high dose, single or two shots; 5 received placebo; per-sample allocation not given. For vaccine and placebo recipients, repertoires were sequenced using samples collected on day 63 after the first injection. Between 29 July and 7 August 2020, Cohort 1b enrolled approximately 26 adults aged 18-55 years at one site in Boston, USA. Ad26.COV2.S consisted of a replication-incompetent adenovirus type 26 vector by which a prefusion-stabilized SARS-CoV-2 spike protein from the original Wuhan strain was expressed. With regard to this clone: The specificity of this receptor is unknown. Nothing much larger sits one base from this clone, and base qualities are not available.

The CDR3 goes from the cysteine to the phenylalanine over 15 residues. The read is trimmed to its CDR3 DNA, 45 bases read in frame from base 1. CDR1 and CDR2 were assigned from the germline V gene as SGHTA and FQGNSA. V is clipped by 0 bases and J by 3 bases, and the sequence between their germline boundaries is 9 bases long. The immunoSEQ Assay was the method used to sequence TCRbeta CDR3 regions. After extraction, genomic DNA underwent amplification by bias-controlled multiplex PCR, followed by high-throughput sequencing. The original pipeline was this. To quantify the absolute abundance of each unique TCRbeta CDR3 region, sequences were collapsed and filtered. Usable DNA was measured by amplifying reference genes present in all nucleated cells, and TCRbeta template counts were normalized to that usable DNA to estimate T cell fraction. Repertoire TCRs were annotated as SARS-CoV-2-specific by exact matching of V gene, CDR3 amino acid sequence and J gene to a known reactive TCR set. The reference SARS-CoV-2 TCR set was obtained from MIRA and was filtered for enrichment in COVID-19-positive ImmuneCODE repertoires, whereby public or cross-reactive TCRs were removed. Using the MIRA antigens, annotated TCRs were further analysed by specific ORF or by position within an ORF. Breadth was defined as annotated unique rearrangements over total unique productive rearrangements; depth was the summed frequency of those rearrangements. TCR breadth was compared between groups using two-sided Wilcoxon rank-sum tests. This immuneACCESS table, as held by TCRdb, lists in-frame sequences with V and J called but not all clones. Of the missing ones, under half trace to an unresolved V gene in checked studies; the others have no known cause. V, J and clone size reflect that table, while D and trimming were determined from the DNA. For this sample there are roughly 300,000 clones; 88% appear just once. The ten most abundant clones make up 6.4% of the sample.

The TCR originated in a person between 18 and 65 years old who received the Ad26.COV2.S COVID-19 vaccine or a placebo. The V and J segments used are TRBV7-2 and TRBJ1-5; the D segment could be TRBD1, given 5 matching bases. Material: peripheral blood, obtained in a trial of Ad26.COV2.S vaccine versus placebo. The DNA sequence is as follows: TGTGCCAGCAGCTTAGCGACAGAAACCAATCAGCCCCAGCATTTT. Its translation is CASSLATETNQPQHF.